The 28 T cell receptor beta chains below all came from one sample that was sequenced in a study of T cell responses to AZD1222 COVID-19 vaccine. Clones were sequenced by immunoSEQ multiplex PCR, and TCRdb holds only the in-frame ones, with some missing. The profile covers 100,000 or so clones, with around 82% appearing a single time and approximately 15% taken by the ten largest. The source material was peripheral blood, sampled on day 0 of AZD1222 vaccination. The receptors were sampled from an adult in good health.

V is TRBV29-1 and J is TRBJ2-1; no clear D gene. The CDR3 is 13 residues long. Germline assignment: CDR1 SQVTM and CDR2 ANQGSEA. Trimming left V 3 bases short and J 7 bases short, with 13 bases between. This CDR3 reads CSVDSRLWNEQFF. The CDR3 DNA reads TGCAGCGTTGATAGCAGGTTGTGGAATGAGCAGTTCTTC.

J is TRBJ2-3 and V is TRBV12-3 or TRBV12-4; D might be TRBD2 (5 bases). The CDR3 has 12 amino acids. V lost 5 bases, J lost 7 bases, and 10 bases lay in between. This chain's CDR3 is CASSTLANTQYF. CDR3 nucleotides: TGTGCCAGCAGTACCTTAGCGAATACGCAGTATTTT.

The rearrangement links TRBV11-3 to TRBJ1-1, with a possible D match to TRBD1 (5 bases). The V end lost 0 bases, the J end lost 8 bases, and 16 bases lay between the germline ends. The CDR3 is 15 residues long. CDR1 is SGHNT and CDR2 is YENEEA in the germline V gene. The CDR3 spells CASSLDRGRTKEAFF. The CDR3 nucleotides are TGTGCCAGCAGCTTAGATCGGGGCAGGACTAAAGAAGCTTTCTTT.

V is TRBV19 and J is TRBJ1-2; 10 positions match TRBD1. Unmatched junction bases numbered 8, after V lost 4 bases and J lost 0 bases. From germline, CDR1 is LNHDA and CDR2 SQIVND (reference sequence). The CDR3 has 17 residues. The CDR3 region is CASSTDRGRGPNYGYTF. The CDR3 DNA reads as TGTGCCAGTAGTACCGACAGGGGGCGCGGTCCTAACTATGGCTACACCTTC. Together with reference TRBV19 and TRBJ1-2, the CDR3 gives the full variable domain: DGGITQSPKYLFRKEGQNVTLSCEQNLNHDAMYWYRQDPGQGLRLIYYSQIVNDFQKGDIAEGYSVSREKKESFPLTVTSAQKNPTAFYLCASSTDRGRGPNYGYTFGSGTRLTVV.

The CDR3 is CAISLTPPTGGFGGYTF. Here the CDR3 DNA reads TGTGCCATCTCGCTCACCCCCCCGACAGGGGGCTTCGGGGGCTACACCTTC. The chain employs TRBV28 and TRBJ1-2; 10 bases agree with TRBD1. The ends lost 10 bases at V and 8 bases at J; junction bases unmatched: 22. The germline gives CDR1 MDHEN, CDR2 SYDVKM. The CDR3 is 17 amino acids.

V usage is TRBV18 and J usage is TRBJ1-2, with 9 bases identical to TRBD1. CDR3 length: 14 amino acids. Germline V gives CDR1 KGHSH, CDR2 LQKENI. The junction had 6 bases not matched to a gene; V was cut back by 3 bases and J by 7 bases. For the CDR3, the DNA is TGTGCCAGCTCACCGGAACAGGGGGCCTTTGGCTACACCTTC. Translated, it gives CASSPEQGAFGYTF.

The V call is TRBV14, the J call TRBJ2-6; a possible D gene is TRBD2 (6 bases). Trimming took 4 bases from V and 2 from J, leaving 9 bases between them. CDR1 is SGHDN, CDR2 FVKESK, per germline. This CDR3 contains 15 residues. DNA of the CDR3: TGTGCCAGCAGCCCACCGGGGGCTGGGGCCAACGTCCTGACTTTC. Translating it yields CASSPPGAGANVLTF. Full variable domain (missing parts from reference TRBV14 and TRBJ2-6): EAGVTQFPSHSVIEKGQTVTLRCDPISGHDNLYWYRRVMGKEIKFLLHFVKESKQDESGMPNNRFLAERTGGTYSTLKVQPAELEDSGVYFCASSPPGAGANVLTFGAGSRLTVL.

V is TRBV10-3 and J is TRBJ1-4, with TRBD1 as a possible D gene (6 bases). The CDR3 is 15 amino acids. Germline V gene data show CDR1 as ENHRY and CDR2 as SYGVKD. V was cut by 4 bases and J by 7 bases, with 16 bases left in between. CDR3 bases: TGTGCCATCAGTGGAACAGGGAGATTGGTTGAAAAACTGTTTTTT. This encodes CAISGTGRLVEKLFF.

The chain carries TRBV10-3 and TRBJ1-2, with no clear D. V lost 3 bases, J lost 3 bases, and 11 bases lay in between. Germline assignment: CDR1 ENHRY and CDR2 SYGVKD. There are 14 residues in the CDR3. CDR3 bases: TGTGCCATCAGTGATAGGGTGGTTGACTATGGCTACACCTTC. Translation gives CAISDRVVDYGYTF.

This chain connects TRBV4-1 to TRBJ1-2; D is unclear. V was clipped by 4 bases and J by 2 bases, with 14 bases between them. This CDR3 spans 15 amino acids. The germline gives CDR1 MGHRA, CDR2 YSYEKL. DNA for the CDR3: TGCGCCAGCAGCCCCGGGGAGAGGTTCAACTATGGCTACACCTTC. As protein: CASSPGERFNYGYTF.

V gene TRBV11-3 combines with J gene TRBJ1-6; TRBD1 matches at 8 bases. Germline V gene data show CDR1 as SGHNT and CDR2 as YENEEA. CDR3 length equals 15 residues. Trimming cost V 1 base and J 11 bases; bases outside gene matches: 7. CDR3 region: CASSLAGTGPAPLHF. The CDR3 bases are TGTGCCAGCAGCTTAGCCGGGACAGGTCCGGCACCCCTCCACTTT. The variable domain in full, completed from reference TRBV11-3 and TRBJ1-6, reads EAGVVQSPRYKIIEKKQPVAFWCNPISGHNTLYWYLQNLGQGPELLIRYENEEAVDDSQLPKDRFSAERLKGVDSTLKIQPAELGDSAVYLCASSLAGTGPAPLHFGNGTRLTVT.

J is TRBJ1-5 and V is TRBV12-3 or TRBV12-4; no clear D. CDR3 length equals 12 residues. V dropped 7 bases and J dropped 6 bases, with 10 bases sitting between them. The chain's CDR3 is CASTLGSQPQHF. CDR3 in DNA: TGTGCCAGCACCCTAGGGAGTCAGCCCCAGCATTTT.

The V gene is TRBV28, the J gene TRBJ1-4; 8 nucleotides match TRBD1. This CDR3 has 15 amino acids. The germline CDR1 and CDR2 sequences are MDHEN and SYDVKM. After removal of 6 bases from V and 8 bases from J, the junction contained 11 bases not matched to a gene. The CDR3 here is CASSLGAGGREKLFF. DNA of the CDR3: TGTGCCAGCAGCCTAGGGGCAGGGGGCAGAGAAAAACTGTTTTTT.

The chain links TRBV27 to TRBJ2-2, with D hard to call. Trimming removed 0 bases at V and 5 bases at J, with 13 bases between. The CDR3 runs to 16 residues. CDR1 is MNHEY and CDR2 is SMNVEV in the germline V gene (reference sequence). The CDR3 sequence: CASSLSRPELTGELFF. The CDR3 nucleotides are TGTGCCAGCAGTTTATCGAGACCAGAGCTGACCGGGGAGCTGTTTTTT.

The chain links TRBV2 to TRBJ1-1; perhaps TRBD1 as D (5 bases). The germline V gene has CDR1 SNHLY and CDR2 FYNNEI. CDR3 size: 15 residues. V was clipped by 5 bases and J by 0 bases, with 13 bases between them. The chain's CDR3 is CASSKREGMNTEAFF. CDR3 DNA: TGTGCCAGCAGTAAAAGGGAGGGGATGAACACTGAAGCTTTCTTT. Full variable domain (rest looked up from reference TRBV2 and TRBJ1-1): EPEVTQTPSHQVTQMGQEVILRCVPISNHLYFYWYRQILGQKVEFLVSFYNNEISEKSEIFDDQFSVERPDGSNFTLKIRSTKLEDSAMYFCASSKREGMNTEAFFGQGTRLTVV.

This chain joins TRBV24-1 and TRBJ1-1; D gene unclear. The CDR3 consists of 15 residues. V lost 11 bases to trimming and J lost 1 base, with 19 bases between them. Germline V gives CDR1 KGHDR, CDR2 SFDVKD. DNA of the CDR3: TGTGCCAACCGCCCTCCCAAATCGAGGAACACTGAAGCTTTCTTT. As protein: CANRPPKSRNTEAFF.

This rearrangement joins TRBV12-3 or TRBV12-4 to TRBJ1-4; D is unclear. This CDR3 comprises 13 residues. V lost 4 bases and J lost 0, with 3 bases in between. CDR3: CASSYATNEKLFF. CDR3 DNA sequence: TGTGCCAGCAGTTATGCAACTAATGAAAAACTGTTTTTT.

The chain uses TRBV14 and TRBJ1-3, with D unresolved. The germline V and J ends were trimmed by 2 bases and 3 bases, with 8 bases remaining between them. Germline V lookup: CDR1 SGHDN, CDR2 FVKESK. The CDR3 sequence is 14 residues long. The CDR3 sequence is CASSQRTYGNTIYF. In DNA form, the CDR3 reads TGTGCCAGCAGCCAAAGGACGTATGGAAACACCATATATTTT.

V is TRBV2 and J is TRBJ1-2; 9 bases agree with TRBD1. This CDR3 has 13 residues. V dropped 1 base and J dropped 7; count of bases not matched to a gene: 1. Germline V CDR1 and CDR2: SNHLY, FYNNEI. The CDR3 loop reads CASSEGQGGGYTF. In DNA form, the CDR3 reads TGTGCCAGCAGTGAAGGACAGGGGGGTGGCTACACCTTC. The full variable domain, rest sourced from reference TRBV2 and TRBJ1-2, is EPEVTQTPSHQVTQMGQEVILRCVPISNHLYFYWYRQILGQKVEFLVSFYNNEISEKSEIFDDQFSVERPDGSNFTLKIRSTKLEDSAMYFCASSEGQGGGYTFGSGTRLTVV.

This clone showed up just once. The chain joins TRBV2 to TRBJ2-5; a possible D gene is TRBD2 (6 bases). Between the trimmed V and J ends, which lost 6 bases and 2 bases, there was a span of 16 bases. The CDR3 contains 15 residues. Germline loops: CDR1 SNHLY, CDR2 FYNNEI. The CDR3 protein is CASSSLGLSQETQYF. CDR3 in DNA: TGTGCCAGCAGCTCACTAGGACTAAGTCAAGAGACCCAGTACTTC.

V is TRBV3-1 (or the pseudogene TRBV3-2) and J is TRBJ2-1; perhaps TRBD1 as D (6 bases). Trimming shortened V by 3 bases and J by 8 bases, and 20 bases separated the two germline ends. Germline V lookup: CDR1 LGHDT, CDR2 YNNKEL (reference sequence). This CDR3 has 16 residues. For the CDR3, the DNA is TGTGCCAGCAGCCAGAAATCCGGGACAACGGGCTATGAGCAGTTCTTC. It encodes CASSQKSGTTGYEQFF.

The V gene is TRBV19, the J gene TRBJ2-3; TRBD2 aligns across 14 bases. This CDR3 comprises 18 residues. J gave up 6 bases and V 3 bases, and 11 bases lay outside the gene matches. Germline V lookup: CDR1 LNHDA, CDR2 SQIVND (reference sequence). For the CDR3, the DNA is TGTGCCAGTAGTATTCCCAGACTAGCGGGGGGGCCATGGGATACGCAGTATTTT. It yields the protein CASSIPRLAGGPWDTQYF.

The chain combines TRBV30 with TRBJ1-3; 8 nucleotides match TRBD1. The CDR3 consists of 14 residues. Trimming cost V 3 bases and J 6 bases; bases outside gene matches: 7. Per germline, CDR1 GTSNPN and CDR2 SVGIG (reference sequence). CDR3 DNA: TGTGCCTGGAGCGCCGGACAGGGAGTAAACACCATATATTTT. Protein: CAWSAGQGVNTIYF.

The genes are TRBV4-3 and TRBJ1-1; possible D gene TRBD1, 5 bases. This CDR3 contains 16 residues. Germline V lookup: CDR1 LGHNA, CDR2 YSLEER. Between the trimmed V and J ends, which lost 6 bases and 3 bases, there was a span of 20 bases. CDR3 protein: CASRYKDRVEYTEAFF. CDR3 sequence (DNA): TGCGCCAGCAGATACAAAGACAGAGTTGAGTACACTGAAGCTTTCTTT.

CDR3 sequence (DNA): TGTGCCAGCAGCTCGGGACGAGGGGGGAACAATGAGCAGTTCTTC. Amino acid sequence: CASSSGRGGNNEQFF. The chain joins TRBV7-3 to TRBJ2-1; D could derive from TRBD1 or TRBD2 (6 bases each). CDR3 length equals 15 residues. Trimming pared 4 bases from V and 5 bases from J, leaving 15 bases between. The germline V gene encodes CDR1 SGHTA and CDR2 FQGTGA.

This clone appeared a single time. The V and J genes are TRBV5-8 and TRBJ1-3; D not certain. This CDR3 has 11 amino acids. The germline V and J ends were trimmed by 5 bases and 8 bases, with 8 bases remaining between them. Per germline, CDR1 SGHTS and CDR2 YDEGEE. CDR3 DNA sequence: TGTGCCAGCAGATTTGGGGACACCATATATTTT. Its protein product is CASRFGDTIYF.

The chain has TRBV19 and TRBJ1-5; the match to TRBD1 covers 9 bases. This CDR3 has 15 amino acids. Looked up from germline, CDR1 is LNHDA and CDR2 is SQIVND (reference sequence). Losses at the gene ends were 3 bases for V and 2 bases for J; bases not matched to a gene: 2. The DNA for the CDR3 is TGTGCCAGTAGTATTGACAGGGGGGGCAATCAGCCCCAGCATTTT. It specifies CASSIDRGGNQPQHF.

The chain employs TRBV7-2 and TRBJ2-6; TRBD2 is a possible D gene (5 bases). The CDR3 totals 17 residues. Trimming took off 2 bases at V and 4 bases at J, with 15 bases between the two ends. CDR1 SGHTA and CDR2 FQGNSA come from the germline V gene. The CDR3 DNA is TGTGCCAGCAGCTTAAGACACCAAACGGGGGGGGCCAACGTCCTGACTTTC. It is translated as CASSLRHQTGGANVLTF.